These 31 T cell receptor beta chains share one sample of origin, sequenced in a study of CD8 T cells in Susac syndrome. When the RNA was reverse transcribed, random hexamers were used with an input of about 0.5 to 1 ug. MiXCR was run by TCRdb on the immunoSEQ multiplex PCR reads, yielding one entry per CDR3 protein. The profile shows roughly 190,000 distinct CDR3 sequences, 95% of them singletons. The sample was CD4+ T cells from PBMCs. The origin of the receptors is a human donor with Susac syndrome.

The chain carries TRBV6-5 and TRBJ1-2; the match to TRBD1 covers 7 bases. V lost 0 bases, J lost 2 bases, and 3 bases stayed unmatched. This CDR3 spans 15 amino acids. Per the germline V gene, CDR1 is MNHEY and CDR2 is SVGAGI. The CDR3 reads CASSYSRGINYGYTF. The CDR3 coding sequence is TGTGCCAGCAGTTACTCCAGGGGGATAAACTATGGCTACACCTTC.

This chain uses TRBV7-2 with TRBJ1-3; 8 nucleotides agree with TRBD1. V shed 5 bases and J 2 bases; nucleotides not matched to a gene: 5. Per germline, CDR1 SGHTA and CDR2 FQGNSA. This CDR3 comprises 15 residues. CDR3 DNA sequence: TGTGCCAGCAGCGCCTTGACAGGGGCTGGAAACACCATATATTTT. Translated: CASSALTGAGNTIYF.

The chain combines TRBV2 with TRBJ2-3; D unresolved. The CDR3 has 13 residues. The V end lost 4 bases, the J end lost 4 bases, and 9 bases lay between the germline ends. CDR1 SNHLY and CDR2 FYNNEI come from the germline V gene. The CDR3 DNA is TGTGCCAGCAGTGGGGGTATGTCAGATACGCAGTATTTT. Protein: CASSGGMSDTQYF. The full variable domain, in which reference TRBV2 and TRBJ2-3 provide the parts outside the CDR3, is EPEVTQTPSHQVTQMGQEVILRCVPISNHLYFYWYRQILGQKVEFLVSFYNNEISEKSEIFDDQFSVERPDGSNFTLKIRSTKLEDSAMYFCASSGGMSDTQYFGPGTRLTVL.

This chain links TRBV20-1 with TRBJ1-2; D uncertain. Germline assignment: CDR1 DFQATT and CDR2 SNEGSKA (reference sequence). The length of the CDR3 is 12 residues. Trimming stripped 5 bases from V and 4 bases from J, with 11 bases between. This chain's CDR3 is CSAPDNIYGYTF. CDR3 nucleotide sequence: TGCAGTGCTCCAGACAATATCTATGGCTACACCTTC.

In this sample, this clonotype turned up once. V is TRBV28 and J is TRBJ2-2, with D maybe TRBD2 (5 bases). Germline V gene lookup returns CDR1 MDHEN and CDR2 SYDVKM. The CDR3 length is 15 residues. V lost 2 bases and J 5 bases, leaving 12 bases between the germline ends. The CDR3 region has the DNA TGTGCCAGCAGTTTAGATCTATCGGGGACCGGGGAGCTGTTTTTT. It specifies CASSLDLSGTGELFF.

This rearrangement joins TRBV9 to TRBJ1-3; a possible D gene is TRBD1 (6 bases). The length of the CDR3 is 16 residues. With 2 bases removed from V and 0 bases from J, the gap between germline ends came to 12 bases. Germline lookup yields CDR1 SGDLS and CDR2 YYNGEE. The CDR3 DNA is TGTGCCAGCAGCGTCGGACAGTCAAGCTCTGGAAACACCATATATTTT. Translation: CASSVGQSSSGNTIYF.

This clonotype was counted once. The V gene is TRBV12-3 or TRBV12-4, the J gene TRBJ1-3; no clear D. The CDR3 has 12 amino acids. V lost 8 bases and J lost 3, with 8 bases in between. CDR3 protein: CASGHFGNTIYF. The CDR3 DNA reads as TGTGCCAGCGGGCACTTTGGAAACACCATATATTTT.

The chain links TRBV2 to TRBJ2-1; D might be TRBD1 (6 bases). Trimming shortened V by 2 bases and J by 4 bases, and 12 bases separated the two germline ends. Germline V gene sequence: CDR1 SNHLY, CDR2 FYNNEI. The CDR3 runs to 15 residues. The DNA for the CDR3 is TGTGCCAGCAGTGAATTGGGGGCAGGTTACAATGAGCAGTTCTTC. It encodes CASSELGAGYNEQFF. Together with reference TRBV2 and TRBJ2-1, the CDR3 gives the full variable domain: EPEVTQTPSHQVTQMGQEVILRCVPISNHLYFYWYRQILGQKVEFLVSFYNNEISEKSEIFDDQFSVERPDGSNFTLKIRSTKLEDSAMYFCASSELGAGYNEQFFGPGTRLTVL.

This chain connects TRBV30 to TRBJ2-2; possibly TRBD1 for D (6 bases). CDR3 size: 15 residues. In germline, CDR1 is GTSNPN, CDR2 SVGIG (reference sequence). The V and J ends lost 2 bases and 2 bases respectively, with 12 bases between them. The CDR3 DNA reads as TGTGCCTGGAGTAGGGACAATCCTAACACCGGGGAGCTGTTTTTT. Amino acids: CAWSRDNPNTGELFF.

The chain combines TRBV12-3 or TRBV12-4 with TRBJ2-1, with TRBD1 identical over 7 bases. This CDR3 comprises 14 residues. The V segment lost 6 bases and the J segment 0 bases; nucleotides outside the gene matches: 2. CDR3 in DNA: TGTGCCAGCAGCGACAGGGCCTCCTACAATGAGCAGTTCTTC. Its translation is CASSDRASYNEQFF.

The chain carries TRBV5-1 and TRBJ2-7; D possibly corresponds to TRBD1 (6 bases). Trimming stripped 1 base from V and 3 bases from J, with 11 bases between. Per germline, CDR1 SGHRS and CDR2 YFSETQ. This CDR3 is 14 amino acids long. For the CDR3, the DNA is TGCGCCAGCAGCTTGTTGCAGGGGAACTACGAGCAGTACTTC. It specifies CASSLLQGNYEQYF.

This chain uses TRBV18 with TRBJ1-5; 10 nucleotides match TRBD1. The CDR3 is 16 amino acids. V shed 6 bases and J 3 bases; nucleotides not matched to a gene: 8. Per the germline V gene, CDR1 is KGHSH and CDR2 is LQKENI. CDR3 sequence (DNA): TGTGCCAGCTCTCGAGGGACAGGGGCCAACAATCAGCCCCAGCATTTT. As protein: CASSRGTGANNQPQHF. The full variable domain, its missing parts supplied by reference TRBV18 and TRBJ1-5, is NAGVMQNPRHLVRRRGQEARLRCSPMKGHSHVYWYRQLPEEGLKFMVYLQKENIIDESGMPKERFSAEFPKEGPSILRIQQVVRGDSAAYFCASSRGTGANNQPQHFGDGTRLSIL.

The rearrangement joins TRBV5-1 to TRBJ2-6; a possible D gene is TRBD1 (6 bases). The CDR3 length is 17 residues. Trimming shortened V by 4 bases and J by 3 bases, and 17 bases separated the two germline ends. Germline V gene sequence: CDR1 SGHRS, CDR2 YFSETQ. CDR3 amino acids: CASSRSGTFDGANVLTF. CDR3 sequence (DNA): TGCGCCAGCAGCAGGTCCGGGACATTCGATGGGGCCAACGTCCTGACTTTC.

The J gene is TRBJ1-1, the V gene TRBV20-1; the D is unclear. Trimming stripped 4 bases from V and 4 bases from J, with 13 bases between. Germline-derived CDR1 and CDR2 are DFQATT and SNEGSKA (reference sequence). The CDR3 is 13 amino acids. The CDR3 region is CSAKGGSGTEAFF. The CDR3, as DNA: TGCAGTGCTAAAGGAGGGAGTGGCACTGAAGCTTTCTTT.

The rearrangement links TRBV7-3 to TRBJ2-7; D is tentatively TRBD1 or TRBD2 (5 bases each). CDR3 length: 15 residues. Germline CDR1 SGHTA, CDR2 FQGTGA. Trimming cost V 4 bases and J 0 bases, with 13 bases left between them. The CDR3 DNA reads TGTGCCAGCAGCTGGGACGCAGGTTACTCCTACGAGCAGTACTTC. This codes for CASSWDAGYSYEQYF.

The chain has TRBV20-1 and TRBJ1-5; D is perhaps TRBD1 (6 bases). Trimming left V 2 bases short and J 4 bases short, with 12 bases between. The CDR3 is 14 amino acids. Per the germline V gene, CDR1 is DFQATT and CDR2 is SNEGSKA (reference sequence). The CDR3 is CSARKGGQNQPQHF. CDR3 bases: TGCAGTGCTAGAAAGGGGGGGCAGAATCAGCCCCAGCATTTT.

The CDR3 is CASSPGQGLGSPLHF. CDR3 nucleotides: TGTGCCAGCAGCCCGGGACAGGGTTTAGGATCACCCCTCCACTTT. This chain links TRBV11-2 with TRBJ1-6; 9 bases agree with TRBD1. This CDR3 has 15 amino acids. Germline loops: CDR1 SGHAT, CDR2 FQNNGV. Unmatched junction bases numbered 9, after V lost 5 bases and J lost 10 bases.

The chain uses TRBV28 and TRBJ1-5, with D possibly matching TRBD1 (6 bases). Germline lookup yields CDR1 MDHEN and CDR2 SYDVKM. The CDR3 runs 14 residues. With 3 bases removed from V and 9 bases from J, the gap between germline ends came to 15 bases. The CDR3 region is CASSFLTQGTPQHF. CDR3 bases: TGTGCCAGCAGTTTTTTGACCCAGGGGACGCCCCAGCATTTT.

The chain employs TRBV20-1 and TRBJ1-2; 10 bases are a match to TRBD1. The trim removed 1 base at V and 8 bases at J, leaving 13 bases unmatched. The germline V gene has CDR1 DFQATT and CDR2 SNEGSKA (reference sequence). CDR3 length: 16 residues. CDR3 sequence (DNA): TGCAGTGCTAGAGTTGGGGGGCCGGACAGGGGGGACGGCTACACCTTC. This sequence encodes CSARVGGPDRGDGYTF.

The chain uses TRBV4-1 and TRBJ2-7; D tentatively reads TRBD1 or TRBD2 (5 bases each). This CDR3 region has 14 residues. Germline assignment: CDR1 MGHRA and CDR2 YSYEKL. Trimming stripped 2 bases from V and 3 bases from J, with 11 bases between. CDR3 protein: CASSQPKRGYEQYF. CDR3 sequence (DNA): TGCGCCAGCAGCCAACCCAAGAGGGGCTACGAGCAGTACTTC.

The chain joins TRBV12-3 or TRBV12-4 to TRBJ1-2, with D possibly matching TRBD1 (5 bases). This CDR3 spans 12 amino acids. Trimming took off 6 bases at V and 7 bases at J, with 12 bases between the two ends. CDR3 residues: CASSRDGLGYTF. In DNA form, the CDR3 reads TGTGCCAGCAGCCGGGACGGCCTTGGCTACACCTTC.

This clonotype has a handful of counts. The chain links TRBV5-6 to TRBJ2-2; no clear D. From germline, CDR1 is SGHDT and CDR2 YYEEEE. With 0 bases removed from V and 1 base from J, the gap between germline ends came to 7 bases. The CDR3 length is 15 residues. CDR3 residues: CASSLGQMNTGELFF. In nucleotides, the CDR3 is TGTGCCAGCAGCTTGGGGCAGATGAACACCGGGGAGCTGTTTTTT.

The chain has TRBV29-1 and TRBJ1-2; D ambiguous. Trimming left V 7 bases short and J 5 bases short, with 14 bases between. The CDR3 runs 12 residues. Per germline, CDR1 SQVTM and CDR2 ANQGSEA. The CDR3 region is CSADAAGYGYTF. For the CDR3, the DNA is TGCAGCGCTGACGCCGCGGGGTATGGCTACACCTTC.

This chain connects TRBV5-1 to TRBJ1-4, with D unresolved. The CDR3 sequence is 14 residues long. Per the germline V gene, CDR1 is SGHRS and CDR2 is YFSETQ. V lost 2 bases, J lost 4 bases, and 9 bases lay in between. CDR3 nucleotides: TGCGCCAGCAGCTTAGACACCAATAATGAAAAACTGTTTTTT. Protein sequence: CASSLDTNNEKLFF.

The rearrangement joins TRBV30 to TRBJ2-7, with D possibly matching TRBD2 (5 bases). CDR1 GTSNPN and CDR2 SVGIG come from the germline V gene (reference sequence). Trimming shortened V by 0 bases and J by 3 bases, and 18 bases separated the two germline ends. The CDR3 consists of 16 residues. The CDR3 sequence is CAWSVRIGPRGYEQYF. DNA for the CDR3: TGTGCCTGGAGTGTACGAATCGGGCCCCGGGGCTACGAGCAGTACTTC.

V and J are TRBV7-2 and TRBJ2-3; 7 nucleotides agree with TRBD2. V was pared by 1 base and J by 1 base, with 8 bases of the junction left unmatched. The CDR3 spans 17 residues. Germline CDR1 and CDR2: SGHTA and FQGNSA. The CDR3, as DNA: TGTGCCAGCAGCTTAGTGGGTAGCGGGCAACGCACAGATACGCAGTATTTT. As protein: CASSLVGSGQRTDTQYF.

The chain links TRBV25-1 to TRBJ2-7; no firm D call. The CDR3 covers 11 residues. Trimming removed 1 base from V and 6 bases from J, with 4 bases in between. Germline V lookup: CDR1 MGHDK, CDR2 SYGVNS. CDR3 amino acids: CASSEFSEQYF. The CDR3 nucleotides are TGTGCCAGCAGTGAATTTTCCGAGCAGTACTTC.

This chain uses TRBV30 with TRBJ2-5, with 8 bases identical to TRBD2. Trimming at V came to 3 bases and at J to 0 bases, leaving 3 bases not matched to a gene. The germline V gene has CDR1 GTSNPN and CDR2 SVGIG (reference sequence). The length of the CDR3 is 14 residues. Here the CDR3 DNA reads TGTGCCTGGAGCCTCGGGGGGGACCAAGAGACCCAGTACTTC. It translates to CAWSLGGDQETQYF. Looking up the rest from reference TRBV30 and TRBJ2-5 gives the full variable domain: SQTIHQWPATLVQPVGSPLSLECTVEGTSNPNLYWYRQAAGRGLQLLFYSVGIGQISSEVPQNLSASRPQDRQFILSSKKLLLSDSGFYLCAWSLGGDQETQYFGPGTRLLVL.

The chain has TRBV4-2 and TRBJ2-1; TRBD1 is a possible D gene (6 bases). CDR3 length: 14 amino acids. Trimming removed 4 bases from V and 1 base from J, with 8 bases in between. Germline V gene sequence: CDR1 LGHNA, CDR2 YNFKEQ. The CDR3: CASSPTGSYNEQFF. CDR3 in DNA: TGTGCCAGCAGCCCGACAGGTTCCTACAATGAGCAGTTCTTC.

J is TRBJ2-7 and V is TRBV3-1; TRBD1 matches 7 bases. The germline gives CDR1 LGHDT, CDR2 YNNKEL (reference sequence). J was trimmed by 2 bases and V by 4 bases; bases with no gene match: 5. This CDR3 is built from 14 residues. For the CDR3, the DNA is TGTGCCAGCAGCCGAGAGACAGGGACCTACGAGCAGTACTTC. As protein: CASSRETGTYEQYF.

The rearrangement uses TRBV12-3 or TRBV12-4 and TRBJ1-5, with TRBD1 matching 11 bases. V lost 2 bases to trimming and J lost 6 bases; unmatched junction nucleotides: 6. The CDR3 has 16 residues. CDR3 bases: TGTGCCAGCAGTTTACCAGGACAGGGGGCAGGTCAGCCCCAGCATTTT. It translates to CASSLPGQGAGQPQHF.